This T cell receptor (beta chain) appears in the sequencing data of a study of shared clonotypes between healthy human individuals. As for the study in general: A few men and a couple of women, aged 18 to 49, were donors. Study-level results: Sampling used blood alone; tissue repertoires probably differ.

Germline V gene lookup returns CDR1 SNHLY and CDR2 FYNNEI. Trimming cost V 6 bases and J 1 base, with 7 bases left between them. This CDR3 spans 13 amino acids. A remark on this clone: No antigen is known for it.

Sequencing used immunoSEQ multiplex PCR; TCRdb keeps in-frame clones, though not all of them. This table has approximately 980,000 clones, approximately 76% appearing once. This TCR derives from a man younger than 30 in good health. The V and J genes are TRBV2 and TRBJ1-5; D not certain. The sample taken for sequencing was memory CD4+ T cells sorted from blood. Subset: CD45RA-negative fraction. In DNA form, the CDR3 reads TGTGCCAGCAGCCCCGAAAGCAATCAGCCCCAGCATTTT. It codes for CASSPESNQPQHF.